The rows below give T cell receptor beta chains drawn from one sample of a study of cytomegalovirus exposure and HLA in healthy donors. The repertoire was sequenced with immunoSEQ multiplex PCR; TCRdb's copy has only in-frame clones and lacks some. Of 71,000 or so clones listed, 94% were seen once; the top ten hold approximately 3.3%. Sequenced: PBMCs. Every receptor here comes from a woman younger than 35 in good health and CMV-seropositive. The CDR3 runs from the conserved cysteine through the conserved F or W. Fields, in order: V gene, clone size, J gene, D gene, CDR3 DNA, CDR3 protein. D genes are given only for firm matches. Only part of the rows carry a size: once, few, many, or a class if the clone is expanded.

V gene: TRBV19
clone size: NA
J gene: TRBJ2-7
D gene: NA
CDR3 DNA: TGTGCCAGTAGTACGACGGGACTTCCATACGAGCAGTACTTC
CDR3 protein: CASSTTGLPYEQYF

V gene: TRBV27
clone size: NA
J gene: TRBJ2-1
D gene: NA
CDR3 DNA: TGTGCCAGCAGTTTTACGGGGGGCGGCAATGAGCAGTTCTTC
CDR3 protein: CASSFTGGGNEQFF

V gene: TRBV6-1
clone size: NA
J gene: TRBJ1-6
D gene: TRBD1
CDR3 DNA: TGTGCCAGCAGTCACGGACAGGGGGATAGTTCACCCCTCCACTTT
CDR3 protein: CASSHGQGDSSPLHF

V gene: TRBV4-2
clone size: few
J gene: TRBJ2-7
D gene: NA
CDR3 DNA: TGTGCCAGCAGCCAAGAGGGCGACAGCTCCTACGAGCAGTACTTC
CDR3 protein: CASSQEGDSSYEQYF

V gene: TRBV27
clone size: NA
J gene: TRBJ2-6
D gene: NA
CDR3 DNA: TGTGCCAGCAGTCGCCAGTTTCTTGGGGCCAACGTCCTGACTTTC
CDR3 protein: CASSRQFLGANVLTF

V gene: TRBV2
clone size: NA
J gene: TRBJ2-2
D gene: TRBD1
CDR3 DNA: TGTGCCAGCAGCGCGTACAGGGGCGACACCGGGGAGCTGTTTTTT
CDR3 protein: CASSAYRGDTGELFF

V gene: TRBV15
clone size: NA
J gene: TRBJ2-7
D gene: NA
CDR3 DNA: TGTGCCACCAGCAACTACCGGGGGTTCTCCTACGAGCAGTACTTC
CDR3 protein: CATSNYRGFSYEQYF

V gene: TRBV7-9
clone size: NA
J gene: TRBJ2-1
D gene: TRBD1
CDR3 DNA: TGTGCCAGCAGCTTGCGGACAGGGGTGTCCTACAATGAGCAGTTCTTC
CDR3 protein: CASSLRTGVSYNEQFF

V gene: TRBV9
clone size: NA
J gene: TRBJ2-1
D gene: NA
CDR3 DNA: TGTGCCAGCAGCGTACCCTCGGCAGGGGACGGGGACTACAATGAGCAGTTCTTC
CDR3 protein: CASSVPSAGDGDYNEQFF

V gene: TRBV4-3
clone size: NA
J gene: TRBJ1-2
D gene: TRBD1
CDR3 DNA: TGCGCCAGCAGCCAACTCCGGACAGGGTACTATGGCTACACCTTC
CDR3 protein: CASSQLRTGYYGYTF

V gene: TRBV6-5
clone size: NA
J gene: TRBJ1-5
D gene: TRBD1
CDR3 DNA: TGTGCCAGCAGTAAAGGGACAGGGGGATATCAGCCCCAGCATTTT
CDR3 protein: CASSKGTGGYQPQHF

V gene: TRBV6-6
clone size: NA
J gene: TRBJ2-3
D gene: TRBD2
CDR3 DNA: TGTGCCAGCAGTTATCGACTAGCGGGAGTGGATACGCAGTATTTT
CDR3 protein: CASSYRLAGVDTQYF

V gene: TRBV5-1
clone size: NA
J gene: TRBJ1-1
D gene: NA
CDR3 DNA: TGCGCCAGCAGCCCGGACAGCCTGAACACTGAAGCTTTCTTT
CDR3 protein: CASSPDSLNTEAFF

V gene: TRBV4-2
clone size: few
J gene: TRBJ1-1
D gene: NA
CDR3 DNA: TGTGCCAGCAGCCACCTTGACAGGAACACTGAAGCTTTCTTT
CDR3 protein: CASSHLDRNTEAFF

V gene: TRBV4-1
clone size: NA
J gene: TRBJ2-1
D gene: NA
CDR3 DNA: TGCGCCAGCAGCCAACCGACAGTCAGCTCCTACAATGAGCAGTTCTTC
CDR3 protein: CASSQPTVSSYNEQFF

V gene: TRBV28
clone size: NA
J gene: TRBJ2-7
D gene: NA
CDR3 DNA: TGTGCCAGCAGCCGCCCACAGGGTGTCCACGAGCAGTACTTC
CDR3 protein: CASSRPQGVHEQYF

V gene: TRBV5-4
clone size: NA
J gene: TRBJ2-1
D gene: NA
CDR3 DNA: TGTGCCAGCAGCTCCGGGGGCGGGAGTGCCTACAATGAGCAGTTCTTC
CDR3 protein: CASSSGGGSAYNEQFF

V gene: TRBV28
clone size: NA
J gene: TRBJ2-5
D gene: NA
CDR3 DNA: TGTGCCAGCAGTCTCGCGGGGAGCCAAGAGACCCAGTACTTC
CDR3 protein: CASSLAGSQETQYF

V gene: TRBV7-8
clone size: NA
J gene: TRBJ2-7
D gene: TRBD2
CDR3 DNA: TGTGCCAGCAGCTACCAACGGGGCGGGAGGATTCCGCCGCACTTC
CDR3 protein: CASSYQRGGRIPPHF

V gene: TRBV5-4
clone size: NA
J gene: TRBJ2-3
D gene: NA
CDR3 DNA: TGTGCCAGCAGCCGGGACTCCACTAGCACAGATACGCAGTATTTT
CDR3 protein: CASSRDSTSTDTQYF

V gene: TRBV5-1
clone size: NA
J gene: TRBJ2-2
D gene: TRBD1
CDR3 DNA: TGCGCCAGCAGCTCCGAAACAGGGGGCAAGTACACCGGGGAGCTGTTTTTT
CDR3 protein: CASSSETGGKYTGELFF

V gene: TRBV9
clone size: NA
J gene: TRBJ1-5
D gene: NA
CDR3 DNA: TGTGCCAGCGGGGGCAGGTTCGGCAATCAGCCCCAGCATTTT
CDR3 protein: CASGGRFGNQPQHF

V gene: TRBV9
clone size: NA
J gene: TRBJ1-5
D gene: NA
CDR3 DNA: TGTGCCAGCAGCGTAAATGGAGGGACTCAGCCCCAGCATTTT
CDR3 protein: CASSVNGGTQPQHF

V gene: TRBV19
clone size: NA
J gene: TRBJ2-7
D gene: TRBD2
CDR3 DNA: TGTGCCAGTAGTGCTACTACCAGCGGGGGCAAAAGGCAGTACTTC
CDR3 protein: CASSATTSGGKRQYF

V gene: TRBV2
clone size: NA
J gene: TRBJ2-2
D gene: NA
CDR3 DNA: TGTGCCAGCAACCTAGCAGTCAGGTCATCGAGCGAAACCGGGGAGCTGTTTTTT
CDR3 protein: CASNLAVRSSSETGELFF

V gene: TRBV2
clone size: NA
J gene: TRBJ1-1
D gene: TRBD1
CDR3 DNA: TGTGCCAGCAGTCAACAGGGGGCATGGACTGAAGCTTTCTTT
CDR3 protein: CASSQQGAWTEAFF

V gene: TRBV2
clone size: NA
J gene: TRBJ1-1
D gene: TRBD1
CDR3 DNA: TGTGCCAGATTTGGGACAGGGCCCAAAGGCACTGAAGCTTTCTTT
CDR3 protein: CARFGTGPKGTEAFF

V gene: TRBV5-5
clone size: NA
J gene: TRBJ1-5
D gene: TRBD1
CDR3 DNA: TGTGCCAGCAGCTTGGGGGGGGTGAGACAGGGAGACAATCAGCCCCAGCATTTT
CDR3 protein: CASSLGGVRQGDNQPQHF

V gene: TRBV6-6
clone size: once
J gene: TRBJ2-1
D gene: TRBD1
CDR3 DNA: TGTGCCATGGGACAGTACGACAATGAGCAGTTCTTC
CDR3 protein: CAMGQYDNEQFF

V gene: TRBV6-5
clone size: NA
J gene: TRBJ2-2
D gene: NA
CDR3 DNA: TGTGCCAGCAGTTTAGGGGTGGCCACGAACACCGGGGAGCTGTTTTTT
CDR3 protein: CASSLGVATNTGELFF

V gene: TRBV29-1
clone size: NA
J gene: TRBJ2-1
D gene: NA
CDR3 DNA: TGCAGCGTCCCCGGAGGGAGCAGCTCCTACAATGAGCAGTTCTTC
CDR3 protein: CSVPGGSSSYNEQFF

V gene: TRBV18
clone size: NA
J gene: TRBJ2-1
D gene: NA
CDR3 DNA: TGTGCCAGCTCATCTGGCGGAGAGCAGTTCTTC
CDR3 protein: CASSSGGEQFF

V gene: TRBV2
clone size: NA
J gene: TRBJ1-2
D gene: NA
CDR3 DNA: TGTGCCAGCAGTGAGACGGTTTATGAGGCCTATGGCTACACCTTC
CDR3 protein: CASSETVYEAYGYTF

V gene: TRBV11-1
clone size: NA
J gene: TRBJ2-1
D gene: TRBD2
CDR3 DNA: TGTGCCAGCACTCAAGGGGTAGCGGGAAAGAGGGAGCAGTTCTTC
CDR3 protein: CASTQGVAGKREQFF

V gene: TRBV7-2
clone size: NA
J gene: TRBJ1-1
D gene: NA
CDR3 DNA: TGTGCCAGCAGGTCTGGGCCCTGGGCTTTCTTT
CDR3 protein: CASRSGPWAFF

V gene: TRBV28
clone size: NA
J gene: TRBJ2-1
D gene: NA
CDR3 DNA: TGTGCCAGCAGTTCGACAGCCAATGAGCAGTTCTTC
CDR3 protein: CASSSTANEQFF

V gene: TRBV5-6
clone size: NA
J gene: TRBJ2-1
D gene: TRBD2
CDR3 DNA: TGTGCCAGCAGCTTAGGACTAGCGGGAGCCTCGGGGGGTGAGCAGTTCTTC
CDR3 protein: CASSLGLAGASGGEQFF

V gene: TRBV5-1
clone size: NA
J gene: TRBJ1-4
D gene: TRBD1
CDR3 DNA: TGCGCCAGCAGCTTGGCCCAGGGGGCCAGTAATGAAAAACTGTTTTTT
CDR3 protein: CASSLAQGASNEKLFF

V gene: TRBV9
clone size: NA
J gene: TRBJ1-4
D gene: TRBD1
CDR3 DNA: TGTGCCAGCAGCGTAGCCCATGGACAGGGATCGCTGTTTTTT
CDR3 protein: CASSVAHGQGSLFF

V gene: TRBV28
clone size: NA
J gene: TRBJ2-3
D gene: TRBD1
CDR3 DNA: TGTGCCAGCAGTTCGCTCGACAGGGCAAGAACAGATACGCAGTATTTT
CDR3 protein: CASSSLDRARTDTQYF

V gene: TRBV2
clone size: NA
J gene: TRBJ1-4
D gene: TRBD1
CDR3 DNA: TGTGCCAGCAGTGGCCGACAGGGTTATGAAAAACTGTTTTTT
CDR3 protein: CASSGRQGYEKLFF

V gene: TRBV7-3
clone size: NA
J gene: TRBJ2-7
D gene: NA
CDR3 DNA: TGTGCCAGCAGCTTGGACGGGAGCTCCTACGAGCAGTACTTC
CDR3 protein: CASSLDGSSYEQYF

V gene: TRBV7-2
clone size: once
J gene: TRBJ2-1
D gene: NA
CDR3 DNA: TGTGCCAGCAGCTTAGCGGCAAGCGGCAATGAGCAGTTCTTC
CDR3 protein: CASSLAASGNEQFF

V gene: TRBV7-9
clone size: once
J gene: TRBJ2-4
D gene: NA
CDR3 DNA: TGTGCCAGCAGCGAAACAGACACCGAAGCCAAAAACATTCAGTACTTC
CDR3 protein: CASSETDTEAKNIQYF

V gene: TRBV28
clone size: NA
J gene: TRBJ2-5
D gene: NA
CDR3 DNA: TGTGCCAGCATCGGGACGTTAAGGGGGGGGGAGACCCAGTACTTC
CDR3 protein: CASIGTLRGGETQYF

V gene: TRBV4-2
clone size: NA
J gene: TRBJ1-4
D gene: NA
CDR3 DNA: TGTGCCAGCAGCGAGGGGAGGGCAACTAATGAAAAACTGTTTTTT
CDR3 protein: CASSEGRATNEKLFF

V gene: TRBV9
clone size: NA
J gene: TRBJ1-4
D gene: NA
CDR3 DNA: TGTGCCAGCAGCGACAGGGAGGGGAATGAAAAACTGTTTTTT
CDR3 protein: CASSDREGNEKLFF

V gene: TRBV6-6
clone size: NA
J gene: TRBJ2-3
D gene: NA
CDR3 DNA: TGTGCCAGCAGTTACGGGGGCAGTACAGATACGCAGTATTTT
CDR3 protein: CASSYGGSTDTQYF

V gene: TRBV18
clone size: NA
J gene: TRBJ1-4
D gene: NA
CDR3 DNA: TGTGCCAGCTCACCACAACGGCGCAGCGAGGAAAAACTGTTTTTT
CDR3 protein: CASSPQRRSEEKLFF

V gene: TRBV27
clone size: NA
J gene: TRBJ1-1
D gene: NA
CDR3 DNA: TGTGCCAGCAGTTTATCCCCGCGGGCAATAAACACTGAAGCTTTCTTT
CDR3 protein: CASSLSPRAINTEAFF

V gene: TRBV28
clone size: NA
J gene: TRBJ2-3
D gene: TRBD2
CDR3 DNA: TGTGCCAGCAGGGCGCCGGGACTAGCGGGAGGGCCAACAGATACGCAGTATTTT
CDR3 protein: CASRAPGLAGGPTDTQYF

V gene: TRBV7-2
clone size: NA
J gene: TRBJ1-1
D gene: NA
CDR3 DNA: TGTGCCAGCAGCTTAGAACGGGGGGCTGAAGCTTTCTTT
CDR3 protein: CASSLERGAEAFF

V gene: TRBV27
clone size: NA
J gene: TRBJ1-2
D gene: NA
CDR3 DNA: TGTGCCAGCAGTCCCTACGCAGGGCTTGGCTACACCTTC
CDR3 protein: CASSPYAGLGYTF

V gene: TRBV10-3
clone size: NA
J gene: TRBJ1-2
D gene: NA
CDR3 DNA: TGTGCCATCAGTGAACTACAGGGCAACTATGGCTACACCTTC
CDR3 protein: CAISELQGNYGYTF